This TCR beta chain was recorded in a study of blood T cell repertoires in COVID-19. Turning to the study itself: There were acute and convalescent COVID-19 samples, and they came from the United States, Italy and Spain.

The CDR3 length is 16 residues. CDR1 is SGDLS, CDR2 YYNGEE, per germline. V lost 3 bases, J lost 0 bases, and 15 bases lay in between. Residents of around 24 US areas, aged roughly 18 to 89 years, made up the participants. Two negative PCRs, clearance, or symptom resolution were required of recovered Cohort 3 donors. Original data processing: Reference gene primer amplification gave estimated nucleated cell counts. Some clones are missing from TCRdb's copy, which holds only in-frame ones; the method was immunoSEQ multiplex PCR. V, J and clone size are those of that table, while D and trimming were read from the DNA. Counted here are roughly 170,000 clones, approximately 80% occurring once; the ten biggest clones make up more than 10%.

The sequenced material came from PBMCs or T cells enriched from blood (not recorded which). This sequence joins TRBV9 and TRBJ1-1, with D tentatively TRBD1 (5 bases). The clonotype comes from a middle-aged man who had recovered from COVID-19. The CDR3 protein is CASSAPPTVVNTEAFF. The CDR3 coding sequence is TGTGCCAGCAGCGCCCCCCCGACAGTCGTGAACACTGAAGCTTTCTTT.